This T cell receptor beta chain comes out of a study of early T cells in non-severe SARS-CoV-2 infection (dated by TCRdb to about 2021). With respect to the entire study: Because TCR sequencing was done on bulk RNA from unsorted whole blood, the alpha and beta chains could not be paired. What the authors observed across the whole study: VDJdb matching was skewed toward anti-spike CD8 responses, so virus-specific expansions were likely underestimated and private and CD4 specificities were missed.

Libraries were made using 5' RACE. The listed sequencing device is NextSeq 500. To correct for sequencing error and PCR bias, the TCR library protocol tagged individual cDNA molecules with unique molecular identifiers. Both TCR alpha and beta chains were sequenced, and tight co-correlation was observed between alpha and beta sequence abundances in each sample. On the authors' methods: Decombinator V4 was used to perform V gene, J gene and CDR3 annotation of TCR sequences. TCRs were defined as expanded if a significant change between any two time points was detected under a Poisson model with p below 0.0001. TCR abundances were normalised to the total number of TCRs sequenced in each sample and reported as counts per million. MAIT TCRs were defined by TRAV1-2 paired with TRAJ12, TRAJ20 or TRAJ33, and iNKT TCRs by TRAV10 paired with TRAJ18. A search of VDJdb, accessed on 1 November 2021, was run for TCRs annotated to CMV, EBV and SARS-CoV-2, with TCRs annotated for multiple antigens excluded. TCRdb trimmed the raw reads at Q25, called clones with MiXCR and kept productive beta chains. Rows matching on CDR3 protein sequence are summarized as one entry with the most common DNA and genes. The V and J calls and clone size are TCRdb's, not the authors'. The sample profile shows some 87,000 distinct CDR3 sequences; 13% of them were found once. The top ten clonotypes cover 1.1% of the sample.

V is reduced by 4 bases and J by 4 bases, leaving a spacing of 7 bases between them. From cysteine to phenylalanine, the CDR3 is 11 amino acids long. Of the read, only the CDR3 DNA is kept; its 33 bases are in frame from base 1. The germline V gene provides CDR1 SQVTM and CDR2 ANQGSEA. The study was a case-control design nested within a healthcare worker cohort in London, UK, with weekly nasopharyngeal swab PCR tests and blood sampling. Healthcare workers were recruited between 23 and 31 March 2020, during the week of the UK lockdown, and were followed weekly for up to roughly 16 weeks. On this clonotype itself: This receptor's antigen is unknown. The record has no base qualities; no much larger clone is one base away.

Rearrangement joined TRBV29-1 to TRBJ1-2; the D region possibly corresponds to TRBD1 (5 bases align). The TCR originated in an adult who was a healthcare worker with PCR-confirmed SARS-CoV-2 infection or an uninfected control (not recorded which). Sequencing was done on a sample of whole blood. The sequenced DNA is TGCAGCGTTGTAGGGGCCTATGGCTACACCTTC. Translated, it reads CSVVGAYGYTF.